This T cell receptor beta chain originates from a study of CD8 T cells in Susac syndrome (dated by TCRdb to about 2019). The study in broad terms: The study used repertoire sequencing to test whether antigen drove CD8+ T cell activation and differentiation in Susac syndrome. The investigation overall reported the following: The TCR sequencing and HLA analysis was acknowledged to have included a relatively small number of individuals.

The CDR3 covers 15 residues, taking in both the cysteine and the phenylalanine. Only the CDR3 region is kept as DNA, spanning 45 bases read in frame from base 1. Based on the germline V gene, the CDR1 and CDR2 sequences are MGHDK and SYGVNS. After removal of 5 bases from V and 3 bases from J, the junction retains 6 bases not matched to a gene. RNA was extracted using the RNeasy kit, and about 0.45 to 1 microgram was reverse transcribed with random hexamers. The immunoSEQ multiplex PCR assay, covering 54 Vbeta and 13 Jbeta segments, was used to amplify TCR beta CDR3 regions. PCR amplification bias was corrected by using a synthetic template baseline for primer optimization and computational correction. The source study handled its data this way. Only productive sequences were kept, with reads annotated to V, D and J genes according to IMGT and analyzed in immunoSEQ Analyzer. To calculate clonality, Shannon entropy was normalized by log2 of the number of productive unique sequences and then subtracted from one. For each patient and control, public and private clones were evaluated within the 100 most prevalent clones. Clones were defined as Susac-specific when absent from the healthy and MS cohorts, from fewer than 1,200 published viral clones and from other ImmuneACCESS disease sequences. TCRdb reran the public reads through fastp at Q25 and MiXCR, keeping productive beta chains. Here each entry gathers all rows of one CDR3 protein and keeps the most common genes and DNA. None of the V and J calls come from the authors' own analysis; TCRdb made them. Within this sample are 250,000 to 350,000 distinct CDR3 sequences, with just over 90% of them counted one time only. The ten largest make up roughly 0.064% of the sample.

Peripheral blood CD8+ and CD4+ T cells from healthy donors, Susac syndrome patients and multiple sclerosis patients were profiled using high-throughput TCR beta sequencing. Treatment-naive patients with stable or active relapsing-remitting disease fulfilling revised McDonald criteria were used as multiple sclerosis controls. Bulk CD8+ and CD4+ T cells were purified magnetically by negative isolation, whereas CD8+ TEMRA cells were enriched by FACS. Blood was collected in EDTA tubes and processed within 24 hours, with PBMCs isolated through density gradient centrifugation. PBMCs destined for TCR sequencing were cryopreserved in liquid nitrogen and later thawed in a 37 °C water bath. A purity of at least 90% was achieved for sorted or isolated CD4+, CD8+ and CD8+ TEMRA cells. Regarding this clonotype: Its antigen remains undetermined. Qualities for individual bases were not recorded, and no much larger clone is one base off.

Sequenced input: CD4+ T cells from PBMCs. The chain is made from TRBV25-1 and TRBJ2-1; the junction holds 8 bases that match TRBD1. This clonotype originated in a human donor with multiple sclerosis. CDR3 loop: CASSYSTGGYNEQFF. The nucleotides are TGTGCCAGCAGTTATTCAACAGGGGGCTACAATGAGCAGTTCTTC. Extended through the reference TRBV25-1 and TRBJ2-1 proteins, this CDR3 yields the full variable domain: EADIYQTPRYLVIGTGKKITLECSQTMGHDKMYWYQQDPGMELHLIHYSYGVNSTEKGDLSSESTVSRIRTEHFPLTLESARPSHTSQYLCASSYSTGGYNEQFFGPGTRLTVL.